Below, one T cell receptor (beta chain) is given with its context. Its antigen is not known. This entry is derived from a study of cytomegalovirus exposure and HLA in healthy donors. Whole-study results and caveats: Later on, an analysis found that several of the most significant clusters appeared to be linked to common viral pathogens, which included parvovirus B19. Later on, an analysis tied under 20,000 TCR beta sequences to HLA alleles at 0.05 false discovery rate. The study flagged roughly 160 TCR beta chains as cytomegalovirus-associated.

The PCR had 60 Vbeta and 13 Jbeta primers. Authors' analysis steps: As a later analysis found, there were approximately 80 million unique TCR beta chains, of which 8.5 million to 14 million were shared. Sequencing used immunoSEQ multiplex PCR; TCRdb keeps in-frame clones, though not all of them. The V and J calls and the clone size are those of that table, but D and trimming were determined from the DNA. The sample contains roughly 150,000 clones, around 79% of which appear only once. CDR1 and CDR2 (germline): MNHEY, SVGAGI. This CDR3 comprises 15 residues. With V trimmed by 8 bases and J by 0 bases, 7 bases remained unmatched.

The sample consisted of PBMCs. The J gene is TRBJ2-1, the V gene TRBV6-5, with TRBD2 matching 7 bases. This sequence was found in a female donor in good health and CMV-seronegative. CDR3 loop: CASGSGGNSYNEQFF. CDR3 nucleotide sequence: TGTGCCAGCGGTTCGGGGGGTAACTCCTACAATGAGCAGTTCTTC.